This T cell receptor (beta chain) derives from a study of shared clonotypes between healthy human individuals. The CDR3 runs to 15 residues. Germline lookup yields CDR1 KGHSH and CDR2 LQKENI. V lost 8 bases and J lost 4; bases outside the gene matches: 10. Study-wide results and limits: Larger estimated richness was generally recorded for naive subsets relative to memory subsets.

About this clone: Its antigen is unidentified.

Data came from immunoSEQ multiplex PCR; TCRdb stores just in-frame clones and leaves some out. The repertoire holds some 580,000 clones, with around 97% as singletons. The sequencing input was naive CD4+ T cells sorted from blood. Subset reported: CD45RA+ positively selected. This TCR was sampled from a woman aged 25 to 39 in good health. The chain recombines TRBV18 with TRBJ2-3, with 9 bases lining up with TRBD1. The chain's CDR3 is CASTSLGQGADTQYF. DNA of the CDR3: TGTGCCAGCACATCGTTGGGACAGGGAGCAGATACGCAGTATTTT.